This T cell receptor (beta chain) was captured by sequencing in a study of T cells in placental villitis. With respect to the entire study: The study tested an allograft-versus-infection hypothesis by comparing placental TCR-beta repertoires in villitis of unknown etiology, unaffected controls matched for gestational age, and infectious villitis.

About 11 placentae with a pathological diagnosis of high-grade villitis of unknown etiology were selected using the Amsterdam Criteria. Significantly higher gravidity and parity and more prior miscarriages were observed in mothers with villitis of unknown etiology than in the control and infectious villitis groups. After delivery, placentae were collected and subjected to gross and histological evaluation prior to the selection of archival tissue. Five 10-micron scrolls were cut from each FFPE block, and DNA was isolated using the AllPrep DNA/RNA FFPE Tissue kit. DNA concentration and purity were evaluated by NanoDrop, whereas RNA quality was assessed on a Bioanalyzer. What the work shows at the level of the full study, not this receptor alone: Clonality was higher in villitis of unknown etiology placentae than in controls (median roughly 0.057 versus 0.006, p=0.0025), a result indicating clonal expansion. Bulk tissue sequencing could not distinguish helper, regulatory or cytotoxic T cells, nor maternal versus fetal T cells, and excluded gamma-delta receptors. Expanded clones in villitis of unknown etiology were found to be largely private to each placenta, suggesting the absence of a single initiating antigen. CMV-specific clone frequencies were higher in infectious CMV cases than in villitis of unknown etiology (about 0.0099 vs 0.0011), and the villitis of unknown etiology frequencies did not differ from those of controls. Paraffin blocks contained small amounts of decidua, so some captured T cells, especially in controls, may have been decidual rather than villous infiltrates.

This clone appeared a single time. Its antigen has not been determined. Per-nucleotide qualities are absent, and no much larger clonotype sits a single base away. Amplification of TCR-beta CDR3 regions from genomic DNA was performed with the immunoSEQ v4 bias-controlled multiplex PCR assay, which was run blinded to group allocation. To estimate nucleated cell and T cell quantities per sample, reference gene primers were included together with the TCR-beta primers. Sequencing of the libraries was performed on an Illumina MiSeq with a 100-cycle paired-end protocol. The authors' pipeline ran thus. Diversity and richness were calculated in immunoSEQ Analyzer software; richness by iChao1, clonality based on Pielou evenness and Shannon diversity (0-1, higher means less diverse). Using confidence 3 and substitution 2, CDR3 amino acid sequences together with their V/J genes were queried against VDJdb for CMV, EBV and influenza A specificities. TCR-beta amino acid clonotype overlap between villitis of unknown etiology, infectious villitis and control repertoires was assessed with the Morisita-Horn index. Not all clones reach the TCRdb copy of this immuneACCESS table, which keeps in-frame sequences only. Checked studies attribute under half of the gap to unresolved V genes and leave the rest unexplained. From that table come the V and J calls and clone size; the DNA was used to work out D and trimming. The sample includes a few thousand clones, with approximately 86% observed a single time. The ten largest account for approximately 11% of the sample.

Source material: placental tissue containing maternal and fetal cells. The clonotype was recovered from a human patient with villitis of unknown etiology; the placental T cells may come from both mother and fetus.

The nucleotides read TGTGCCAGCAGCTCCTGGGACAGGTACAATGAGCAGTTCTTC. Its translation is CASSSWDRYNEQFF. The chain links TRBV7-3 with TRBJ2-1, and TRBD1 aligns with 8 junction nucleotides. Ends trimmed: V by 4 bases, J by 4 bases; bases unmatched to a gene: 3. From its cysteine to its phenylalanine, the CDR3 spans 14 amino acids. Only the CDR3 DNA is retained, 42 bases long and in frame from the first base. The germline V gene yields SGHTA for CDR1 and FQGTGA for CDR2.